Following are 29 T cell receptor beta chains from one sample sequenced in a study of T cell responses to AZD1222 COVID-19 vaccine. Measured with immunoSEQ multiplex PCR; TCRdb has only the in-frame clones, and not every one. The sample carries some 130,000 clones, about 93% recorded once. Sequences were derived from peripheral blood, sampled 28 days after the second AZD1222 dose. These receptors were taken from an adult who received the AZD1222 COVID-19 vaccine.

The gene calls are TRBV19 and TRBJ1-4; TRBD1 matches at 10 bases. Trimming removed 1 base from V and 6 bases from J; junction bases left unmatched: 5. Looked up from germline, CDR1 is LNHDA and CDR2 is SQIVND (reference sequence). The length of the CDR3 is 16 residues. The DNA for the CDR3 is TGTGCCAGTAGTATAGGAGAAGGGACAGGGGATGAAAAACTGTTTTTT. Translated: CASSIGEGTGDEKLFF.

The gene calls are TRBV2 and TRBJ1-1; no definite D call. Trimming took off 8 bases at V and 5 bases at J, with 12 bases between the two ends. The CDR3 has 12 amino acids. Germline-derived CDR1 and CDR2 are SNHLY and FYNNEI. The CDR3 nucleotides are TGTGCCAGCTCCTTGGGGAGAACTGAAGCTTTCTTT. Amino acid sequence: CASSLGRTEAFF.

The chain combines TRBV27 with TRBJ2-2; 8 bases map to TRBD1. V trimming: 8 bases; J trimming: 3 bases; junction bases outside the gene matches: 5. This CDR3 spans 14 amino acids. Germline V gene sequence: CDR1 MNHEY, CDR2 SMNVEV (reference sequence). The CDR3 DNA reads TGTGCCAGCTCTGACAGGGGATACACCGGGGAGCTGTTTTTT. Encoded protein: CASSDRGYTGELFF.

The chain links TRBV12-3 or TRBV12-4 to TRBJ1-1; TRBD1 matches at 7 bases. V lost 6 bases and J lost 0; bases outside the gene matches: 1. The CDR3 length is 13 residues. This CDR3 reads CASRGQLNTEAFF. In DNA, the CDR3 is TGTGCCAGCAGGGGACAGTTGAACACTGAAGCTTTCTTT.

The rearrangement uses TRBV30 and TRBJ1-6, with no clear D. The CDR3 is 14 amino acids. Trimming removed 1 base from V and 3 bases from J, with 7 bases in between. CDR1 is GTSNPN, CDR2 SVGIG, per germline (reference sequence). DNA of the CDR3: TGTGCCTGGAGTGGGATTAGCTATAATTCACCCCTCCACTTT. This sequence encodes CAWSGISYNSPLHF.

The chain recombines TRBV6-5 with TRBJ1-1; TRBD1 matches at 7 bases. The ends lost 6 bases at V and 4 bases at J; junction bases unmatched: 5. The germline V gene has CDR1 MNHEY and CDR2 SVGAGI. The CDR3 is 13 residues long. CDR3 sequence reads: CASSTTGPTEAFF. CDR3 bases: TGTGCCAGCAGCACGACAGGGCCCACTGAAGCTTTCTTT.

The V gene is TRBV6-5, the J gene TRBJ1-6; D gene unclear. V was shortened by 5 bases and J by 0 bases, with 8 bases between the two germline ends. CDR1 and CDR2 from the germline V gene are MNHEY and SVGAGI. This CDR3 spans 15 amino acids. The CDR3 DNA sequence: TGTGCCAGCAGTCCAAGGAGCTCCTATAATTCACCCCTCCACTTT. Translation gives CASSPRSSYNSPLHF.

The V and J genes are TRBV6-1 and TRBJ2-7; TRBD2 is a possible D gene (5 bases). Germline V lookup: CDR1 MNHNS, CDR2 SASEGT. V lost 2 bases and J 2 bases, leaving 13 bases between the germline ends. This CDR3 is built from 15 residues. CDR3 nucleotide sequence: TGTGCCAGCAGTGAATTCGGGGTTGGAACCTACGAGCAGTACTTC. This codes for CASSEFGVGTYEQYF.

The chain is built from TRBV5-6 and TRBJ2-7; weak D call: TRBD1 (6 bases). CDR3 length: 14 residues. The V gene's germline CDR1 is SGHDT and CDR2 YYEEEE. Between the trimmed V and J ends, which lost 2 bases and 1 base, there was a span of 10 bases. CDR3 nucleotides: TGTGCCAGCAGCTTAAGCGACAGGTCCTACGAGCAGTACTTC. It codes for CASSLSDRSYEQYF.

The chain couples TRBV30 to TRBJ2-7, with 7 bases lining up with TRBD1. The CDR3 is 16 amino acids. Per the germline V gene, CDR1 is GTSNPN and CDR2 is SVGIG (reference sequence). Unmatched junction bases numbered 10, after V lost 0 bases and J lost 2 bases. The CDR3 loop is CAWSVAGTVGTYEQYF. CDR3 DNA sequence: TGTGCCTGGAGTGTAGCCGGGACAGTCGGGACCTACGAGCAGTACTTC.

The table lists this clone with a few counts. The genes are TRBV6-1 and TRBJ2-7; no clear D gene. The CDR3 is 13 residues long. Germline CDR1 MNHNS, CDR2 SASEGT. The V gene lost 3 bases and the J gene lost 3 bases, with 9 bases spanning the gap. In DNA form, the CDR3 reads TGTGCCAGCAGTGACGGACCCGACTACGAGCAGTACTTC. Translation gives CASSDGPDYEQYF.

This chain connects TRBV11-2 to TRBJ1-2; D possibly corresponds to TRBD1 (6 bases). From germline, CDR1 is SGHAT and CDR2 FQNNGV. The CDR3 is made up of 16 amino acids. Deletions cut 1 base from V and 6 bases from J, with 18 bases between. The DNA of the CDR3 is TGTGCCAGCAGCTTAGGCGGCGGGGGGCGGAGTAATGGCTACACCTTC. Its protein is CASSLGGGGRSNGYTF.

The V and J genes are TRBV28 and TRBJ2-7, with 8 bases fitting TRBD1. CDR3 size: 15 residues. Germline loops: CDR1 MDHEN, CDR2 SYDVKM. V was pared by 3 bases and J by 6 bases, with 10 bases of the junction left unmatched. The CDR3 loop is CASSLVQGVESEQYF. The CDR3 nucleotides are TGTGCCAGCAGTTTGGTACAGGGGGTCGAAAGCGAGCAGTACTTC.

The J gene is TRBJ1-4, the V gene TRBV30; D might be TRBD1 (5 bases). V lost 3 bases to trimming and J lost 6 bases, with 17 bases between them. The CDR3 runs 15 residues. Germline values: CDR1 GTSNPN, CDR2 SVGIG (reference sequence). The CDR3 coding sequence is TGTGCCTGGAGCGTAGGGGCAGGGACGGATGAAAAACTGTTTTTT. Its protein product is CAWSVGAGTDEKLFF.

The rearrangement links TRBV5-4 to TRBJ1-4; unclear D gene. The length of the CDR3 is 13 residues. V lost 7 bases and J 3 bases, leaving 10 bases between the germline ends. Looked up from germline, CDR1 is SGHNT and CDR2 is YYREEE (reference sequence). The CDR3 DNA sequence: TGTGCCAGCGGTCTTGAGTCTAATGAAAAACTGTTTTTT. Translation: CASGLESNEKLFF.

The genes are TRBV7-3 and TRBJ1-1; no clear D gene. This CDR3 has 13 amino acids. The germline gives CDR1 SGHTA, CDR2 FQGTGA. The V end was cut by 5 bases, the J end by 4 bases, with 11 bases between. The CDR3 sequence: CASSLFGGTEAFF. CDR3 in DNA: TGTGCCAGCAGCCTTTTTGGCGGCACTGAAGCTTTCTTT. Full variable domain (missing parts from reference TRBV7-3 and TRBJ1-1): GAGVSQTPSNKVTEKGKYVELRCDPISGHTALYWYRQSLGQGPEFLIYFQGTGAADDSGLPNDRFFAVRPEGSVSTLKIQRTERGDSAVYLCASSLFGGTEAFFGQGTRLTVV.

This clone was seen once. The chain joins TRBV30 to TRBJ1-2; unclear D gene. Germline V CDR1 and CDR2: GTSNPN, SVGIG (reference sequence). Between the trimmed V and J ends, which lost 2 bases and 0 bases, there was a span of 4 bases. The CDR3 spans 12 residues. CDR3 sequence reads: CAWSSTNYGYTF. The CDR3 DNA reads as TGTGCCTGGAGTTCCACTAACTATGGCTACACCTTC.

The J gene is TRBJ2-3, the V gene TRBV7-2; D gene uncertain. V gave up 3 bases and J gave up 1 base, with 11 bases separating them. This CDR3 spans 15 amino acids. Germline V lookup: CDR1 SGHTA, CDR2 FQGNSA. CDR3 bases: TGTGCCAGCAGCTTCACGTCCACAGGCACAGATACGCAGTATTTT. Translated, it gives CASSFTSTGTDTQYF.

The J gene is TRBJ2-3, the V gene TRBV7-8; 7 bases are a match to TRBD2. V shed 5 bases and J 0 bases; nucleotides not matched to a gene: 5. The CDR3 extends over 15 amino acids. Germline CDR1 and CDR2: SGHVS and FQNEAQ. The CDR3 loop is CASSPSGTSTDTQYF. CDR3 sequence (DNA): TGTGCCAGCAGCCCGAGCGGGACTAGCACAGATACGCAGTATTTT.

The CDR3 here is CASSSEGRGNTEAFF. CDR3 DNA: TGCGCCAGCAGCTCGGAGGGGCGGGGGAACACTGAAGCTTTCTTT. J is TRBJ1-1 and V is TRBV5-1; D perhaps matches TRBD1 (5 bases). Per germline, CDR1 SGHRS and CDR2 YFSETQ. V lost 3 bases, J lost 1 base, and 13 bases lay in between. This CDR3 is built from 15 residues. Together with reference TRBV5-1 and TRBJ1-1, the CDR3 gives the full variable domain: KAGVTQTPRYLIKTRGQQVTLSCSPISGHRSVSWYQQTPGQGLQFLFEYFSETQRNKGNFPGRFSGRQFSNSRSEMNVSTLELGDSALYLCASSSEGRGNTEAFFGQGTRLTVV.

This chain links TRBV6-2 or TRBV6-3 with TRBJ1-5; D remains unclear. This CDR3 comprises 15 residues. CDR1 is MNHEY and CDR2 is SVGEGT in the germline V gene. V lost 8 bases, J lost 0 bases, and 14 bases lay in between. CDR3 bases: TGTGCCAGCCGCCGCGGAGGGAATAGCAATCAGCCCCAGCATTTT. The encoded protein is CASRRGGNSNQPQHF.

V and J are TRBV7-9 and TRBJ2-7, with no clear D. Trimming cost V 4 bases and J 0 bases, with 7 bases left between them. Germline V gene data show CDR1 as SEHNR and CDR2 as FQNEAQ (reference sequence). The CDR3 consists of 13 residues. The CDR3 DNA is TGTGCCAGCAGCTCCGGCAGCTCCTACGAGCAGTACTTC. It codes for CASSSGSSYEQYF.

The J gene is TRBJ1-3, the V gene TRBV11-3; D not certain. Germline-derived CDR1 and CDR2 are SGHNT and YENEEA. This CDR3 is built from 16 residues. The V end was cut by 3 bases, the J end by 0 bases, with 12 bases between. CDR3 in DNA: TGTGCCAGCAGCTTCCACAGCGACTCCTCTGGAAACACCATATATTTT. This sequence encodes CASSFHSDSSGNTIYF.

This clone was seen a single time. The V gene is TRBV27, the J gene TRBJ2-5; 7 bases align to TRBD2. The CDR3 has 13 residues. The junction had 3 bases not matched to a gene; V was cut back by 8 bases and J by 0 bases. From germline, CDR1 is MNHEY and CDR2 SMNVEV (reference sequence). CDR3: CASSGGYQETQYF. The CDR3 DNA is TGTGCCAGCTCCGGGGGGTACCAAGAGACCCAGTACTTC.

This sequence joins TRBV11-2 and TRBJ1-4, with D maybe TRBD1 (5 bases). The V end lost 7 bases, the J end lost 3 bases, and 18 bases lay between the germline ends. The CDR3 spans 16 residues. From germline, CDR1 is SGHAT and CDR2 FQNNGV. The CDR3 here is CASMGGPDGANEKLFF. For the CDR3, the DNA is TGTGCCAGCATGGGGGGTCCGGATGGGGCTAATGAAAAACTGTTTTTT.

The V call is TRBV28, the J call TRBJ1-1; D not certain. Looked up from germline, CDR1 is MDHEN and CDR2 is SYDVKM. The CDR3 spans 11 residues. With 10 bases removed from V and 5 bases from J, the gap between germline ends came to 11 bases. CDR3 amino acids: CATLPLTEAFF. In nucleotides, the CDR3 is TGTGCCACCCTCCCGTTGACTGAAGCTTTCTTT.

The chain uses TRBV7-9 and TRBJ1-1; 8 nucleotides line up with TRBD1. Germline loops: CDR1 SEHNR, CDR2 FQNEAQ (reference sequence). The CDR3 loop spans 16 amino acids. Trimming cost V 4 bases and J 1 base; bases outside gene matches: 8. The CDR3 spells CASSSIGQGGNTEAFF. CDR3 coding DNA: TGTGCCAGCAGCTCGATAGGACAGGGAGGGAACACTGAAGCTTTCTTT. Full variable domain (remainder filled in from reference TRBV7-9 and TRBJ1-1): DTGVSQNPRHKITKRGQNVTFRCDPISEHNRLYWYRQTLGQGPEFLTYFQNEAQLEKSRLLSDRFSAERPKGSFSTLEIQRTEQGDSAMYLCASSSIGQGGNTEAFFGQGTRLTVV.

This sequence joins TRBV11-2 and TRBJ1-1, with no clear D. Trimming stripped 9 bases from V and 0 bases from J, with 20 bases between. Looked up from germline, CDR1 is SGHAT and CDR2 is FQNNGV. The length of the CDR3 is 16 residues. The CDR3 region is CASALRRVFMNTEAFF. In DNA form, the CDR3 reads TGTGCCAGTGCTCTCCGTAGGGTCTTCATGAACACTGAAGCTTTCTTT.

The chain has TRBV28 and TRBJ1-2; tentative D call: TRBD1 (6 bases). V was shortened by 3 bases and J by 6 bases, with 11 bases between the two germline ends. The germline V gene has CDR1 MDHEN and CDR2 SYDVKM. This CDR3 spans 13 amino acids. The CDR3 coding sequence is TGTGCCAGCAGTTTTTATACAGGGAATGGCTACACCTTC. Its protein product is CASSFYTGNGYTF.